This T cell receptor (beta chain) was observed in a study of T cell repertoires in cytomegalovirus infection. Study summary: A matching HLA type, together with CMV infection, was signaled by public TCR beta signatures.

This CDR3 comprises 13 residues. Trimming removed 2 bases at V and 6 bases at J, with 7 bases between. CDR1 MDHEN and CDR2 SYDVKM come from the germline V gene. TCRdb re-analysed the reads in MiXCR, keeping a single row per CDR3 protein. The sample comprises around 310,000 distinct CDR3 sequences, roughly 15% of which are singletons, and about 11% rests with the top ten. This clonotype came up many times. This clonotype was sampled from a human donor in good health (CMV status not recorded). Some clones in this sample may be carry-over from other donors' samples. Sample: PBMCs. V and J are TRBV28 and TRBJ2-2; D not resolved. CDR3 sequence: CASSLVYAGELFF. The CDR3, as DNA: TGTGCCAGCAGTTTAGTTTATGCCGGGGAGCTGTTTTTT.